This entry describes one TCR beta chain. The antigen this receptor binds is unknown. No base qualities exist here, and no much larger clone lies one base off it. At the junction V is shortened by 3 bases and J by 3 bases, with 12 bases in between. The CDR3 numbers 14 residues from cysteine through phenylalanine. The sequence is cut down to CDR3 DNA, 42 bases in frame from base 1. CDR1 and CDR2 were assigned from the germline V gene as WSHSY and SAAADI. These data come from a study of cytotoxic CD8 clonotypes in ibrutinib-treated CLL (dated by TCRdb to about 2021). Background for the entire study: The cohort included approximately 15 treatment-naive and 11 relapsed/refractory patients; 17 were IGHV unmutated. Responses were partial in about 25 patients and complete in 2; after median approximately 69 months follow-up, around 15 stayed in remission and some twelve progressed. Longitudinal samples were obtainable from about 30% of the roughly 90 participants in the trial. Response samples were taken after a median of roughly 12 months on treatment, ranging from about 6 to 40 months. Cryopreserved peripheral blood mononuclear cells were obtained prior to treatment, at the time of response, and at either disease progression or sustained remission. On average, each sample had some 250,000 productive templates and tens of thousands of productive rearrangements.

Roughly 1.8 micrograms of genomic DNA were extracted from cryopreserved PBMCs for TCR beta library preparation. Longitudinal blood samples from CLL patients on ibrutinib monotherapy were analyzed using high-throughput TCR beta sequencing. The patients were enrolled in a single-center, open-label phase 2 trial of ibrutinib monotherapy. Findings and caveats that apply to the study as a whole: Lymph node repertoires were not examined, and the timing of sampling was not matched between patients in sustained remission and those whose disease progressed. At baseline, clonality was higher than in age-matched healthy donors and showed a strong correlation with circulating CD8+ T-cell counts. Public clonotypes were rare and either shrank or stayed stable during treatment, and the rise in clonality at ibrutinib response reflected expansion of private clonotypes. Clonality increased at ibrutinib response, stayed stable in sustained remission, and fell back toward baseline at progression.

A MiSeq instrument was used for deep resolution sequencing, which targeted depths ranging from 1 in 1 million up to 1 in 200,000 T cells, with coverage averaging 10x for each clonotype. The immunoSEQ hsTCRB Kit was used to generate TCR beta libraries. Turning to the authors' computational methods: Data were analyzed with ImmunoSEQ Data Assistant and ImmunoSEQ Analyzer, with V, D and J genes assigned per IMGT definitions. Clonality, with values ranging from 0 to 1, was calculated as one minus the normalized Shannon entropy of productive rearrangement frequencies. Public clonotype analysis was restricted to overrepresented clonotypes comprising at least 0.05% of each patient's repertoire. Some 13 age-matched healthy donor repertoires from immuneACCESS served as clonality controls. The clones in this table, taken by TCRdb from immuneACCESS, are in-frame only. Not every clone is retained; where verified, under half of the shortfall comes from an unresolved V gene, and the cause of the rest is unknown. V, J and clone size reflect that table, while D and trimming were determined from the DNA. Counted in this sample were about 30,000 clones; roughly 57% of them appeared once. Around 5% of the sample lies in the top ten.

Here the sequenced sample was PBMCs, taken before ibrutinib treatment. Rearrangement joined TRBV10-2 to TRBJ2-7; TRBD1 is perhaps the D gene, given 6 matching bases. The clonotype was recovered from a human donor with chronic lymphocytic leukemia. Read as DNA, the sequence is TGCGCCAGCAGTGACAGGGGTTACGACTACGAGCAGTACTTC. Its protein reads: CASSDRGYDYEQYF.